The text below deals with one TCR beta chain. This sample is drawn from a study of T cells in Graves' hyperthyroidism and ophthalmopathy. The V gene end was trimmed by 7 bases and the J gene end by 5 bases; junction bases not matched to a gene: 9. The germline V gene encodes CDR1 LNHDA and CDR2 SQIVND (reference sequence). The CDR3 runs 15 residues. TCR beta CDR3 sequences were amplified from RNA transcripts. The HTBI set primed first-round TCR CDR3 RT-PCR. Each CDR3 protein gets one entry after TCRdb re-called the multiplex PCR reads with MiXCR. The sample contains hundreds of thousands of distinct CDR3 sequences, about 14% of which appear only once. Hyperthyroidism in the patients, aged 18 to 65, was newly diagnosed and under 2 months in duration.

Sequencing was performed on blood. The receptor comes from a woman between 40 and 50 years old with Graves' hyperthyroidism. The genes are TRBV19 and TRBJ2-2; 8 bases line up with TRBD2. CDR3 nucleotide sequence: TGTGCCAGTAAGAGCGGGAGTATGGTTACCGGGGAGCTGTTTTTT. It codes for CASKSGSMVTGELFF.